What follows are 23 T cell receptor beta chains derived from one specimen sequenced in a study of beta chain features in type 1 diabetes. Findings and caveats of the study: Moderate yet significant TCRB CDR3 shortening was seen in Type 1 diabetes patients in all four CD4+ subsets.

Expressed TCRB transcripts were sequenced after all isolated RNA was converted to cDNA. Clones were read by immunoSEQ multiplex PCR, and TCRdb kept only the in-frame ones, dropping some. Of a few hundred thousand clones listed, 13% are singletons. Antigens of these TCRs are unknown. The sample consisted of naive CD4+ T cells from blood. Receptors were obtained from a woman aged 18-29 years with type 1 diabetes.

The chain recombines TRBV7-3 with TRBJ2-1; 12 positions agree with TRBD2. The CDR3 totals 18 residues. Germline assignment: CDR1 SGHTA and CDR2 FQGTGA. V dropped 5 bases and J dropped 6; count of bases not matched to a gene: 14. The CDR3 region is CASSRLAGAAASLNEQFF. CDR3 DNA sequence: TGTGCCAGCAGCCGACTAGCGGGAGCAGCGGCGTCCCTCAATGAGCAGTTCTTC. Variable domain in full (rest from reference TRBV7-3 and TRBJ2-1): GAGVSQTPSNKVTEKGKYVELRCDPISGHTALYWYRQSLGQGPEFLIYFQGTGAADDSGLPNDRFFAVRPEGSVSTLKIQRTERGDSAVYLCASSRLAGAAASLNEQFFGPGTRLTVL.

This clone was counted a few times. This rearrangement joins TRBV2 to TRBJ2-3; 10 bases are shared with TRBD2. V lost 7 bases to trimming and J lost 5 bases; unmatched junction nucleotides: 12. This CDR3 has 16 residues. The germline gives CDR1 SNHLY, CDR2 FYNNEI. The CDR3 reads CASTRGTSASQDTQYF. The DNA of the CDR3 is TGTGCCAGCACGAGGGGGACTAGCGCATCACAAGATACGCAGTATTTT.

This chain joins TRBV25-1 and TRBJ1-2; 7 bases are shared with TRBD1. The J segment lost 4 bases and the V segment lost 6 bases, leaving 11 bases of the junction unmatched. Germline V gene data show CDR1 as MGHDK and CDR2 as SYGVNS. The CDR3 sequence is 15 residues long. DNA for the CDR3: TGTGCCAGCAGGGGGGACAGCCGTTTTCCCTATGGCTACACCTTC. Its translation: CASRGDSRFPYGYTF.

This clone was detected only a few times. The rearrangement joins TRBV18 to TRBJ2-7, with TRBD1 identical over 7 bases. Germline V gene data show CDR1 as KGHSH and CDR2 as LQKENI. With V trimmed by 1 base and J by 4 bases, 4 bases remained unmatched. The CDR3 is made up of 14 amino acids. The CDR3 DNA is TGTGCCAGCTCACCACGGAAACAGGGGTACGAGCAGTACGTC. This sequence encodes CASSPRKQGYEQYV.

J is TRBJ2-5 and V is TRBV29-1, with no clear D. CDR3 length equals 13 residues. The germline CDR1 and CDR2 sequences are SQVTM and ANQGSEA. The V and J ends lost 5 bases and 0 bases respectively, with 10 bases between them. Written as DNA, the CDR3 is TGCAGCGTTCTGGGCGCGTACCAAGAGACCCAGTACTTC. Amino acids: CSVLGAYQETQYF.

The rearrangement uses TRBV7-3 and TRBJ1-2, with 7 nucleotides matching TRBD1. The CDR3 sequence is 14 residues long. Per germline, CDR1 SGHTA and CDR2 FQGTGA. V was clipped by 6 bases and J by 6 bases; unmatched bases: 10. The CDR3 coding sequence is TGTGCCAGCAGATCTACGACAGGGTCGCATGGCTACACCTTC. Its protein is CASRSTTGSHGYTF.

This clone was detected a few times. The identical CDR3 is also encoded by other nucleotide sequences in the sample. This chain joins TRBV9 and TRBJ1-2; a possible D gene is TRBD1 (5 bases). Germline lookup yields CDR1 SGDLS and CDR2 YYNGEE. The CDR3 has 13 residues. Deletions cut 2 bases from V and 2 bases from J, with 7 bases between. The CDR3 sequence is CASSVDSNYGYTF. The CDR3, as DNA: TGTGCCAGCAGCGTCGACAGCAACTATGGCTACACCTTC. Using reference TRBV9 and TRBJ1-2 for the parts outside the CDR3, the full variable domain is DSGVTQTPKHLITATGQRVTLRCSPRSGDLSVYWYQQSLDQGLQFLIQYYNGEERAKGNILERFSAQQFPDLHSELNLSSLELGDSALYFCASSVDSNYGYTFGSGTRLTVV.

This clone was counted only a few times. The chain joins TRBV7-2 to TRBJ2-1, with 7 bases matching TRBD2. V was clipped by 2 bases and J by 2 bases; unmatched bases: 12. The germline V gene has CDR1 SGHTA and CDR2 FQGNSA. The CDR3 contains 18 residues. CDR3 amino acids: CASSLRAGREIAYNEQFF. Here the CDR3 DNA reads TGTGCCAGCAGCTTACGGGCGGGGCGGGAGATAGCCTACAATGAGCAGTTCTTC.

This clone has more than one count but fewer than ten. This sequence joins TRBV19 and TRBJ2-1; TRBD2 matches at 10 bases. The CDR3 totals 15 residues. From germline, CDR1 is LNHDA and CDR2 SQIVND (reference sequence). The ends lost 7 bases at V and 7 bases at J; junction bases unmatched: 10. DNA of the CDR3: TGTGCCAGTACCTCCTCTAGCGGGAGTCCTAATGAGCAGTTCTTC. Encoded protein: CASTSSSGSPNEQFF.

The chain joins TRBV28 to TRBJ2-7; 9 bases map to TRBD2. The CDR3 contains 15 residues. The germline V gene has CDR1 MDHEN and CDR2 SYDVKM. V lost 6 bases to trimming and J lost 9 bases; unmatched junction nucleotides: 15. In DNA form, the CDR3 reads TGTGCCAGCAGCAAGAGGGGGACTAGCCGCGTCGGGCAGTACGTC. Its protein is CASSKRGTSRVGQYV.

Here the CDR3 reads CASSWDMNTEAFF. The CDR3 DNA reads as TGTGCCAGCAGCTGGGACATGAACACTGAAGCTTTCTTT. This chain connects TRBV7-3 to TRBJ1-1; D might be TRBD1 (6 bases). This CDR3 comprises 13 residues. Deletions cut 4 bases from V and 0 bases from J, with 6 bases between. Germline V gene data show CDR1 as SGHTA and CDR2 as FQGTGA. Drawing the rest from reference TRBV7-3 and TRBJ1-1, the complete variable domain is GAGVSQTPSNKVTEKGKYVELRCDPISGHTALYWYRQSLGQGPEFLIYFQGTGAADDSGLPNDRFFAVRPEGSVSTLKIQRTERGDSAVYLCASSWDMNTEAFFGQGTRLTVV.

This clone has a handful of counts. This chain connects TRBV2 to TRBJ2-1, with a tentative D call TRBD2 (6 bases). This CDR3 spans 15 amino acids. V lost 6 bases to trimming and J lost 2 bases, with 14 bases between them. Looked up from germline, CDR1 is SNHLY and CDR2 is FYNNEI. The CDR3 bases are TGTGCCAGCAGAGTCCGGGACTGGACCTACAATGAGCAGTTCTTC. It translates to CASRVRDWTYNEQFF.

This clone turned up a few times. J is TRBJ2-7 and V is TRBV1; TRBD1 was called by the table and not checked on the DNA. TRBV1 is tagged as a pseudogene. CDR3 size: 14 residues. The CDR3 DNA is TGCACCACACAAGCCCGGACAGAAAACTACGAGCAGTACTTC. Translation gives CTTQARTENYEQYF.

The chain recombines TRBV27 with TRBJ1-5; D may be TRBD1 (6 bases). CDR1 is MNHEY, CDR2 SMNVEV, per germline (reference sequence). Trimming removed 2 bases at V and 4 bases at J, with 12 bases between. The CDR3 is 15 residues long. The CDR3 coding sequence is TGTGCCAGCAGTTTAGCCAGGGGCAGTAATCAGCCCCAGCATTTT. Amino acid sequence: CASSLARGSNQPQHF.

The V and J genes are TRBV5-1 and TRBJ2-1; 8 nucleotides match TRBD1. Looked up from germline, CDR1 is SGHRS and CDR2 is YFSETQ. V was pared by 5 bases and J by 5 bases, with 6 bases of the junction left unmatched. This CDR3 is 14 amino acids long. The CDR3 nucleotides are TGCGCCAGCAGTCCCGCGACAGGGGACAATGAGCAGTTCTTC. Its protein is CASSPATGDNEQFF.

V and J are TRBV9 and TRBJ1-1, with 9 bases lining up with TRBD1. The CDR3 extends over 17 amino acids. The J segment lost 4 bases and the V segment lost 4 bases, leaving 14 bases of the junction unmatched. Germline loops: CDR1 SGDLS, CDR2 YYNGEE. For the CDR3, the DNA is TGTGCCAGCAGCCCACGAGACAGGGGGTCTTGGATCACTGAAGCTTTCTTT. Its translation: CASSPRDRGSWITEAFF. The whole variable domain, filled in from reference TRBV9 and TRBJ1-1, reads DSGVTQTPKHLITATGQRVTLRCSPRSGDLSVYWYQQSLDQGLQFLIQYYNGEERAKGNILERFSAQQFPDLHSELNLSSLELGDSALYFCASSPRDRGSWITEAFFGQGTRLTVV.

This clone has only a few counts. Here the CDR3 DNA reads TGTGCCAGCAGCCCCCTAGCTCTTGGCACAGATACGCAGTATTTT. This sequence encodes CASSPLALGTDTQYF. The V and J genes are TRBV9 and TRBJ2-3, with D perhaps matching TRBD2 (5 bases). The CDR3 contains 15 residues. CDR1 and CDR2 (germline): SGDLS, YYNGEE. Trimming removed 4 bases at V and 1 base at J, with 13 bases between.

A few counts support this clone. This chain links TRBV4-2 with TRBJ1-4; TRBD1 is a possible D gene (5 bases). The CDR3 has 14 residues. CDR1 and CDR2 (germline): LGHNA, YNFKEQ. V shed 4 bases and J shed 14 bases, with 20 bases lying between them. For the CDR3, the DNA is TGTGCCAGCAGCCCCCCGGGGGATGCGAGCTCCCTGTTTTTT. Amino acids: CASSPPGDASSLFF.

J is TRBJ2-3 and V is TRBV30; tentative D call: TRBD2 (5 bases). Per germline, CDR1 GTSNPN and CDR2 SVGIG (reference sequence). The CDR3 consists of 16 residues. Trimming shortened V by 1 base and J by 0 bases, and 14 bases separated the two germline ends. In DNA form, the CDR3 reads TGTGCCTGGAGTGCATCAGCGGTCGTCAGCACAGATACGCAGTATTTT. This codes for CAWSASAVVSTDTQYF.

The chain recombines TRBV30 with TRBJ2-1, with 7 bases that match TRBD1. Trimming removed 0 bases from V and 12 bases from J; junction bases left unmatched: 8. The CDR3 runs to 13 residues. CDR1 and CDR2 from the germline V gene are GTSNPN and SVGIG (reference sequence). The CDR3 loop reads CAWSVWDSEGQFF. CDR3 DNA: TGTGCCTGGAGTGTGTGGGACAGCGAGGGGCAGTTCTTC.

This clone was counted between two and nine times. The chain combines TRBV14 with TRBJ1-1; no definite D call. The CDR3 covers 13 residues. V lost 3 bases and J lost 2, with 7 bases in between. CDR1 is SGHDN, CDR2 FVKESK, per germline. The CDR3 DNA follows: TGTGCCAGCAGCCAGCAGGCCAACACTGAAGCTTTCTTT. Residues: CASSQQANTEAFF.

V gene TRBV2 combines with J gene TRBJ1-5; tentatively, D is TRBD1 (5 bases). The germline gives CDR1 SNHLY, CDR2 FYNNEI. The CDR3 covers 13 residues. V lost 6 bases, J lost 6 bases, and 12 bases lay in between. The CDR3 spells CASRGRVGQPQHF. CDR3 sequence (DNA): TGTGCCAGCAGGGGCAGGGTGGGTCAGCCCCAGCATTTT.

The rearrangement links TRBV20-1 to TRBJ2-3; maybe TRBD2 (5 bases). The germline gives CDR1 DFQATT, CDR2 SNEGSKA (reference sequence). V lost 6 bases and J lost 5, with 6 bases in between. CDR3 size: 10 residues. The CDR3 DNA reads as TGCAGTGCCCGGGGAGATACGCAGTATTTT. Translated: CSARGDTQYF.